This T cell receptor (beta chain) was recorded in a study of vaccination and CD4 T cells after COVID-19 (dated by TCRdb to about 2022). Broadly, across the study: Six males and four females were included in the convalescent cohort, with two Hispanic individuals, seven Caucasians, two Asians and one multiracial person represented. Control cultures used a CEFX viral epitope pool as positive control, an HIV-1 Nef peptide pool as negative control, or no peptide. Post-vaccine blood samples were obtained a median of about 72 days after the second vaccine dose, with a range of roughly 14 to 241 days. Culture stimuli were overlapping spike peptide pools from SARS-CoV-2 and from the common cold coronaviruses HCoV-NL63, HCoV-OC43 and HCoV-229E. In ten to eleven COVID-19 convalescent patients and a few infection-naive healthy vaccine recipients, researchers compared the spike-specific CD4+ TCR repertoire from before mRNA vaccination with the repertoire from after. Memory CD4+ T cell crossreactivity between SARS-CoV-2 and common cold coronavirus spike proteins was assessed at the TCR clonotype level in an earlier paper using these donors. Each participant got two doses of either the Pfizer-BioNTech BNT162b2 vaccine (n=8) or the Moderna mRNA-1273 vaccine (n=2). Post-COVID blood samples were collected from convalescent patients a median of roughly 100 days after diagnosis, with a range of roughly 35 to 180 days.

The treatment or condition label of this sample denotes: approximately 10-day PBMC culture with coronavirus spike peptide pools or control peptides (ViraFEST assay). CD4+ T cells from unexposed donors were collected before the COVID-19 pandemic (2011-2018). The ViraFEST assay, used in the study, expanded antigen-specific T cells with peptide pools and then identified the expanded clonotypes through TCR sequencing. Each well held approximately 2 million PBMCs cultured in IMDM containing approximately 5% human AB serum and around 10 IU/ml IL-2, with 7.5 to 10 ug/ml peptide pools added. Half of the culture medium was replaced with fresh IL-2-containing medium on days 3 and 7. CD4+ T cells were isolated after approximately ten days of culture through negative selection using the EasySep CD4+ T cell isolation kit. As cell numbers permitted, CD4+ T cells from unexposed donors were tested for reactivity to SARS-CoV-2 S and N and to four common cold coronavirus spike pools. Ficoll-Paque Plus gradient centrifugation was used to isolate PBMCs from whole blood, and the isolated PBMCs were then either used fresh or cryopreserved at -140C. Culture conditions were generally each tested in triplicate wells. Leukapheresis product for the unexposed donors was bought commercially.

Paper-wide results and their limitations: Of the vaccine-specific clones found in convalescent patients, nearly all (304 of 307) were mono-reactive for SARS-CoV-2 spike instead of being cross-reactive with common cold coronaviruses. The median count of SARS-CoV-2-reactive clonotypes went up from 21 after infection to 30 to 40 after vaccination, although the change was not significant. In convalescent patients, a median roughly 88% of post-vaccine SARS-CoV-2-reactive clones were detected only after vaccination, suggesting vaccine-specific priming. Only a relatively small number of convalescent patients were included in the study, and early timepoints following natural infection were not analyzed.

The library was generated by PCR. DNA from cultured CD4+ T cells was subjected to TCR sequencing with the Oncomine TCR Beta short-read assay at the Johns Hopkins FTIC core. The QIAamp micro DNA kit was used to extract genomic DNA from the cultured CD4+ T cells. The Oncomine TCR Beta libraries from cultured CD4+ T cells were pooled using unique dual indexes and then sequenced on an Illumina iSeq 100. The study's processing was this. Non-productive sequences were removed, and CDR3s that did not start with C, did not end with F or W, or were shorter than 7 amino acids were discarded. The MANAFEST web application identified antigen-specific clonotypes by comparing peptide-stimulated wells against reference wells and other culture wells. Positive clones required FDR below 0.05, an odds ratio above 5, and productive frequency above 0.1% in at least two of three replicate wells. A clonotype was classed as cross-reactive if the clonotype showed significant expansion both in SARS-CoV-2 spike wells and in at least one common cold coronavirus spike condition. Similarity between CDR3 sequences was evaluated in R version 3.6.1 using Levenshtein distances (stringdist) and unrooted phylogenetic trees (ape). The public reads were reanalyzed by TCRdb: fastp trimming at Q25, MiXCR alignment, in-frame beta chains only. Each CDR3 protein gets just one entry, which takes the most common genes and DNA from the rows behind it. TCRdb's processing, not the authors' own work, is the source of the V and J calls. Present in this sample are under 7,500 distinct CDR3 sequences, approximately 59% of which were seen just once. The ten largest clones take up over 25% of the sample.

Concerning this clonotype: Its binding antigen is unknown. It has no much larger one-base neighbor in the sample; base qualities were not kept.

The CDR3 covers 11 residues, taking in both the cysteine and the phenylalanine. Only the CDR3 portion is preserved as DNA: 33 bases, with reading frame beginning at the first base. V is cut by 3 bases and J by 7 bases, and the space between the germline ends is 9 bases. Via the germline V gene, CDR1 is SQVTM and CDR2 ANQGSEA. The receptor comes from a human donor in good health. What was sequenced was CD4+ T cells from blood, cultured in vitro. The rearrangement combines TRBV29-1 with TRBJ1-2; tentative D gene TRBD1, with 5 bases matching. The CDR3 reads as follows: CSVEGQGGYTF. The DNA sequence follows: TGCAGCGTTGAGGGTCAGGGTGGCTACACCTTC.